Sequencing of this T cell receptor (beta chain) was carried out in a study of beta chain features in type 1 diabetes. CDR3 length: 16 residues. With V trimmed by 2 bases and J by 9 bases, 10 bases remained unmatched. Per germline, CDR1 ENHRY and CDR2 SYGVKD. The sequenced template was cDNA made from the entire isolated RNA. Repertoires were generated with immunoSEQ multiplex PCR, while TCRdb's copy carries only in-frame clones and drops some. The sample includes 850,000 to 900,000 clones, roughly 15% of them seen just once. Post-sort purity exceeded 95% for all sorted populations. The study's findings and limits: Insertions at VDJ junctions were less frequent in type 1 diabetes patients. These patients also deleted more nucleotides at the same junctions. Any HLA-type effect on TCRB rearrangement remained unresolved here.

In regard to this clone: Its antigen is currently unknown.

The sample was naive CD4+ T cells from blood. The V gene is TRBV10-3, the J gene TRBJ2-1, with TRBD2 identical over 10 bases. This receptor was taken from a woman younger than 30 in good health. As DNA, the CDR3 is TGTGCCATCAGTGAGCCAAGCGGGAGGGCTGTCGGTGAGCAGTTCTTC. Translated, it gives CAISEPSGRAVGEQFF.